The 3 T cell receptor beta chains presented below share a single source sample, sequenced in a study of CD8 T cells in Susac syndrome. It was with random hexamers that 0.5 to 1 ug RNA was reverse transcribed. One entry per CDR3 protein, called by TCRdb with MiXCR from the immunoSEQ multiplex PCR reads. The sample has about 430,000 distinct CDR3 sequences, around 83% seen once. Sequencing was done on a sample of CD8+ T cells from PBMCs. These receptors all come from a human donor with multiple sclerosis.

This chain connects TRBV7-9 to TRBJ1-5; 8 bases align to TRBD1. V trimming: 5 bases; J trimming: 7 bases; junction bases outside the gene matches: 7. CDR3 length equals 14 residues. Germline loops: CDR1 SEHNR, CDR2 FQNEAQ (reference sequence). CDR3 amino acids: CASSPGQGEQPQHF. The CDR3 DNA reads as TGTGCCAGCAGCCCCGGACAGGGAGAGCAGCCCCAGCATTTT.

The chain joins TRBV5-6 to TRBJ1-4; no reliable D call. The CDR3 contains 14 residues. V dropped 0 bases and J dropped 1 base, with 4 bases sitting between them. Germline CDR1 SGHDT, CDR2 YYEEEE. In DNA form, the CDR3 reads TGTGCCAGCAGCTTGGTGGAAACTAATGAAAAACTGTTTTTT. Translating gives CASSLVETNEKLFF.

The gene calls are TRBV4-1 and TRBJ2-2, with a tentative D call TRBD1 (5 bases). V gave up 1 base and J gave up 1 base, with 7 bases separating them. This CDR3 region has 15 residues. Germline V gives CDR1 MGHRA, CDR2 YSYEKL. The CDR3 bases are TGCGCCAGCAGCCAAGGCCAGGGGAACACCGGGGAGCTGTTTTTT. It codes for CASSQGQGNTGELFF.